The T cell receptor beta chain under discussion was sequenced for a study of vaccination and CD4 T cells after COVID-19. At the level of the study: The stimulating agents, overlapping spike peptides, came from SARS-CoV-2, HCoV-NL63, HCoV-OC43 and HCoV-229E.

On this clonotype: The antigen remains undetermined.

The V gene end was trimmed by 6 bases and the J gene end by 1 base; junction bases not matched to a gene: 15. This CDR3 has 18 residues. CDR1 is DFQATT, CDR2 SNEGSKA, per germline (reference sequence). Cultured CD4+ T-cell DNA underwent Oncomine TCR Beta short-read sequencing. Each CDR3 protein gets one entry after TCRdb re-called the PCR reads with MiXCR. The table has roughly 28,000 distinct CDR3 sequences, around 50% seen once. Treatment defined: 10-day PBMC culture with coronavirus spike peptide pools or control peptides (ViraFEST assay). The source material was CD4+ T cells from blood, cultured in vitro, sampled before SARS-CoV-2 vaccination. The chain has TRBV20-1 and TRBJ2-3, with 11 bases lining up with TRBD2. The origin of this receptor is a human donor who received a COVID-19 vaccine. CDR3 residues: CSAPEILAGGLGTDTQYF. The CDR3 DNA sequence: TGCAGTGCACCCGAGATTCTAGCGGGGGGATTAGGCACAGATACGCAGTATTTT.